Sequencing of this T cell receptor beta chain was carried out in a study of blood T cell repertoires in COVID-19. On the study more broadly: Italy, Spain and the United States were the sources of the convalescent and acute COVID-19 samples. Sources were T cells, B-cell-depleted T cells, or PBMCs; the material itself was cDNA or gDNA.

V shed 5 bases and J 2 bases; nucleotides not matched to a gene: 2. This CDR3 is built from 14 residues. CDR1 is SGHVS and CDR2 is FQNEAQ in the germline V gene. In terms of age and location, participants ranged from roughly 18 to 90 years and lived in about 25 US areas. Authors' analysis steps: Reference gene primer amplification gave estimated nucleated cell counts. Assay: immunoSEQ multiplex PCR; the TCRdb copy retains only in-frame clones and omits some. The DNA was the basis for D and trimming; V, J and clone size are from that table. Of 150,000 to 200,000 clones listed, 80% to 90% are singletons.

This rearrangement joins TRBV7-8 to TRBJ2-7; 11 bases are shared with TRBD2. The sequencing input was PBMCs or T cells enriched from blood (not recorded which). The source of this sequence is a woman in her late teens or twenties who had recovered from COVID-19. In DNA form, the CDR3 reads TGTGCCAGCAGCCGACTAGCGGGGCCCTACGAGCAGTACTTC. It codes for CASSRLAGPYEQYF.